These 9 T cell receptor beta chains came from one sample sequenced in a study of blood T cell repertoires in COVID-19. The repertoire was sequenced with immunoSEQ multiplex PCR; TCRdb's copy has only in-frame clones and lacks some. This table has some 120,000 clones, over 75% appearing once. The sequenced material came from peripheral blood. These TCRs come from a man in his fifties or sixties with acute or convalescent COVID-19.

CDR3 sequence: CASSLQGDYGYTF. DNA of the CDR3: TGTGCCAGCAGCTTACAGGGGGACTATGGCTACACCTTC. The chain has TRBV6-2 or TRBV6-3 and TRBJ1-2; TRBD1 matches at 8 bases. CDR3 length: 13 residues. J gave up 3 bases and V 6 bases, and 3 bases lay outside the gene matches. Germline loops: CDR1 MNHEY, CDR2 SVGEGT.

The V call is TRBV19, the J call TRBJ1-2; TRBD1 might be the D (5 bases). Deletions cut 7 bases from V and 1 base from J, with 25 bases between. The germline gives CDR1 LNHDA, CDR2 SQIVND (reference sequence). This CDR3 comprises 18 residues. The CDR3 DNA follows: TGTGCCAGTACCTCAAGCCCCAAGGCCAGGGTGGGTAACTATGGCTACACCTTC. Translated: CASTSSPKARVGNYGYTF.

This chain links TRBV6-2 or TRBV6-3 with TRBJ2-1; perhaps TRBD2 as D (5 bases). Trimming left V 6 bases short and J 3 bases short, with 12 bases between. The germline V gene has CDR1 MNHEY and CDR2 SVGEGT. CDR3 length: 14 amino acids. The CDR3 here is CASSPAGLYNEQFF. The CDR3 DNA reads as TGTGCCAGCAGCCCGGCGGGCCTCTACAATGAGCAGTTCTTC.

The J gene is TRBJ2-1, the V gene TRBV5-1; 12 nucleotides match TRBD2. The CDR3 contains 17 residues. Germline values: CDR1 SGHRS, CDR2 YFSETQ. V shed 4 bases, J shed 0 bases, and the junction held 5 bases outside the gene matches. CDR3 nucleotide sequence: TGCGCCAGCAGCCCCGAGACTAGCGGGAGCTCCTACAATGAGCAGTTCTTC. Amino acids: CASSPETSGSSYNEQFF.

V and J are TRBV18 and TRBJ1-2; D unresolved. The CDR3 runs 14 residues. The ends were cut back, 0 bases at V and 3 bases at J, with 8 bases in the middle. Per the germline V gene, CDR1 is KGHSH and CDR2 is LQKENI. In nucleotides, the CDR3 is TGTGCCAGCTCACCACCGTTAGATTACTATGGCTACACCTTC. Its translation: CASSPPLDYYGYTF. Complete variable domain (other parts from reference TRBV18 and TRBJ1-2): NAGVMQNPRHLVRRRGQEARLRCSPMKGHSHVYWYRQLPEEGLKFMVYLQKENIIDESGMPKERFSAEFPKEGPSILRIQQVVRGDSAAYFCASSPPLDYYGYTFGSGTRLTVV.

The gene calls are TRBV6-5 and TRBJ1-6; D is ambiguous. The germline V and J ends were trimmed by 10 bases and 5 bases, with 18 bases remaining between them. This CDR3 is 15 amino acids long. Germline CDR1 MNHEY, CDR2 SVGAGI. Here the CDR3 reads CATTPPTGNNSPLHF. CDR3 nucleotide sequence: TGTGCCACCACCCCGCCGACGGGTAATAATTCACCCCTCCACTTT.

The V and J genes are TRBV27 and TRBJ2-7; 7 bases agree with TRBD1. The CDR3 runs 12 residues. The germline CDR1 and CDR2 sequences are MNHEY and SMNVEV (reference sequence). With V trimmed by 5 bases and J by 5 bases, 3 bases remained unmatched. The DNA for the CDR3 is TGTGCCAGCAGTATACAGGGGAACGAGCAGTACTTC. This translates into CASSIQGNEQYF.

This clone came up once. The chain employs TRBV27 and TRBJ1-5; 8 bases agree with TRBD1. This CDR3 comprises 15 residues. The J segment lost 1 base and the V segment lost 6 bases, leaving 5 bases of the junction unmatched. Germline V gene data show CDR1 as MNHEY and CDR2 as SMNVEV (reference sequence). CDR3 in amino acids: CASRARQGSNQPQHF. The DNA for the CDR3 is TGTGCCAGCAGAGCCAGACAGGGGAGCAATCAGCCCCAGCATTTT.

V is TRBV7-2 and J is TRBJ1-3; no definite D call. CDR3 length equals 16 residues. Germline CDR1 reads SGHTA; CDR2 reads FQGNSA. V was clipped by 1 base and J by 0 bases, with 10 bases between them. CDR3 loop: CASSLGSGLSGNTIYF. In DNA, the CDR3 is TGTGCCAGCAGCTTAGGGTCCGGTCTCTCTGGAAACACCATATATTTT.